This T cell receptor (beta chain) was sequenced for a study of T cells after posttransplantation cyclophosphamide. The study's findings and limits: After PTCy, TRB diversity resembled that of CNI/methotrexate controls. Tissue-infiltrating T cells from skin or gut overlapped little with blood T cells. Later blood repertoires were often dominated by clones from the donor CD8+ memory compartment.

Method: immunoSEQ multiplex PCR; TCRdb's copy keeps in-frame clones and lacks some. This table holds 16,000 or so clones, 92% found once. Busulfan-fludarabine conditioning, marrow transplant, and cyclophosphamide on days +3 and +4 were administered. CDR3 size: 13 residues. Trimming removed 2 bases from V and 3 bases from J, with 7 bases in between. CDR1 WSHSY and CDR2 SAAADI come from the germline V gene. A word on this clone: Its antigen is not identified.

The TCR comes from a male patient between 60 and 69 years old who received an allogeneic stem cell transplant from a related donor and was CMV-positive. Some of the T cells might come from the graft donor. The chain combines TRBV10-2 with TRBJ1-2; D is ambiguous. Material: CD4+ T cells sorted from blood, obtained after allogeneic stem cell transplant with posttransplant cyclophosphamide. CDR3 bases: TGCGCCAGCAGTGAGGGGAGGGACTATGGCTACACCTTC. Translating it yields CASSEGRDYGYTF.